What follows are 26 T cell receptor beta chains derived from one specimen sequenced in a study of response to subunit inactivated influenza vaccine. TCRdb fed the RT-PCR reads into MiXCR, producing one record per CDR3 protein. The sample holds about 530,000 distinct CDR3 sequences, approximately 10% seen once. The source material was PBMCs from blood, sampled on the day of vaccination. The receptors shown here come from a man between 45 and 60 years old who received an inactivated influenza vaccine.

This clonotype was found many times. J is TRBJ2-7 and V is TRBV7-8; D is perhaps TRBD2 (6 bases). The CDR3 has 16 residues. The V gene lost 6 bases and the J gene lost 1 base, with 19 bases spanning the gap. Germline V lookup: CDR1 SGHVS, CDR2 FQNEAQ. CDR3 bases: TGTGCCAGCAGTAAACTTGCGGGACCTCAATCCTACGAGCAGTACTTC. This translates into CASSKLAGPQSYEQYF.

Only a few counts were recorded for this clonotype. This chain joins TRBV12-3 or TRBV12-4 and TRBJ2-7; maybe TRBD1 (5 bases). The V gene lost 1 base and the J gene lost 7 bases, with 11 bases spanning the gap. This CDR3 is built from 13 residues. CDR3: CASSLVVQGEQYF. CDR3 sequence (DNA): TGTGCCAGCAGTTTAGTAGTTCAGGGAGAGCAGTACTTC.

This clonotype has ten or more counts. This rearrangement joins TRBV29-1 to TRBJ2-7, with TRBD1 as a possible D gene (5 bases). This CDR3 has 13 amino acids. Per the germline V gene, CDR1 is SQVTM and CDR2 is ANQGSEA. The V and J ends lost 4 bases and 7 bases respectively, with 17 bases between them. For the CDR3, the DNA is TGCAGCGTTGTTCGAGACAGACGTGGAGAGCAGTACTTC. Translation gives CSVVRDRRGEQYF.

The CDR3 region has the DNA TGTGCCAGCAGTTTCTCTGACAGACCCGTAGGAGAGCAGTACTTC. Protein product: CASSFSDRPVGEQYF. The V and J genes are TRBV12-3 or TRBV12-4 and TRBJ2-7; perhaps TRBD1 as D (5 bases). There are 15 residues in the CDR3. Trimming stripped 3 bases from V and 7 bases from J, with 19 bases between.

V and J are TRBV7-9 and TRBJ1-1, with TRBD1 matching over 7 bases. V lost 5 bases and J lost 5; bases outside the gene matches: 5. There are 13 residues in the CDR3. Germline V gene data show CDR1 as SEHNR and CDR2 as FQNEAQ (reference sequence). CDR3 sequence: CASSTYRGTEAFF. The CDR3 nucleotides read TGTGCCAGCAGCACCTACAGGGGAACTGAAGCTTTCTTT.

This clonotype has at least ten counts. The chain uses TRBV20-1 and TRBJ2-5, with D tentatively TRBD2 (6 bases). CDR1 is DFQATT, CDR2 SNEGSKA, per germline (reference sequence). Trimming cost V 0 bases and J 4 bases, with 15 bases left between them. The CDR3 sequence is 15 residues long. In nucleotides, the CDR3 is TGCAGTGCTAGAGATGGAGGGCTAGTGCTAGAGACCCAGTACTTC. This translates into CSARDGGLVLETQYF.

This clonotype was observed at least ten times. The CDR3 here is CASGASQWDEQFF. CDR3 in DNA: TGTGCCAGCGGAGCCTCTCAGTGGGATGAGCAGTTCTTC. V is TRBV12-3 or TRBV12-4 and J is TRBJ2-1; D uncertain. Trimming removed 8 bases from V and 8 bases from J, with 16 bases in between. The CDR3 is made up of 13 amino acids.

This clonotype has a handful of counts. The chain is built from TRBV7-2 and TRBJ2-1, with D unclear. V lost 5 bases and J lost 12, with 14 bases in between. This CDR3 spans 12 amino acids. Germline V gene sequence: CDR1 SGHTA, CDR2 FQGNSA. Here the CDR3 DNA reads TGTGCCAGCAGCGCATCTATCTCGTGGCAGTTCTTC. Translation gives CASSASISWQFF. The variable domain in full, with the rest retrieved from reference TRBV7-2 and TRBJ2-1, is GAGVSQSPSNKVTEKGKDVELRCDPISGHTALYWYRQSLGQGLEFLIYFQGNSAPDKSGLPSDRFSAERTGGSVSTLTIQRTQQEDSAVYLCASSASISWQFFGPGTRLTVL.

V usage is TRBV15 and J usage is TRBJ2-3; 9 bases agree with TRBD1. The V segment lost 3 bases and the J segment 5 bases; nucleotides outside the gene matches: 6. CDR3 length: 15 residues. Per germline, CDR1 LNHNV and CDR2 YYDKDF (reference sequence). The CDR3 is CATSRRQGGIDTQYF. As DNA, the CDR3 is TGTGCCACCAGCAGGAGACAGGGGGGCATAGATACGCAGTATTTT.

V is TRBV5-4 and J is TRBJ2-1; D assignment may be TRBD1 or TRBD2 (7 bases each). Germline-derived CDR1 and CDR2 are SGHNT and YYREEE (reference sequence). Trimming took off 0 bases at V and 13 bases at J, with 20 bases between the two ends. CDR3 size: 15 residues. CDR3 DNA sequence: TGTGCCAGCAGCTTGGGGGGTCAGGGGGACTATCTTCAGTTCTTC. This codes for CASSLGGQGDYLQFF.

The gene calls are TRBV20-1 and TRBJ2-1; 11 bases line up with TRBD2. Germline V gene data show CDR1 as DFQATT and CDR2 as SNEGSKA (reference sequence). The CDR3 contains 17 residues. V lost 2 bases and J lost 0; bases outside the gene matches: 6. The CDR3 nucleotides are TGCAGTGCTAGATTCCCTGGGACTAGCGGCTCCTACAATGAGCAGTTCTTC. Encoded protein: CSARFPGTSGSYNEQFF.

The chain couples TRBV10-3 to TRBJ1-1; 7 bases fit TRBD1. The CDR3 has 12 residues. The trim removed 11 bases at V and 0 bases at J, leaving 3 bases unmatched. CDR1 ENHRY and CDR2 SYGVKD come from the germline V gene. The CDR3 region is CAGQGVNTEAFF. CDR3 in DNA: TGTGCCGGGCAGGGGGTGAACACTGAAGCTTTCTTT.

This clonotype was counted a few times. The rearrangement uses TRBV10-3 and TRBJ2-5; D is unclear. Trimming shortened V by 0 bases and J by 4 bases, and 12 bases separated the two germline ends. Germline CDR1 and CDR2: ENHRY and SYGVKD. The CDR3 has 15 residues. Written as DNA, the CDR3 is TGTGCCATCAGTGAGTCAAGTGGAATGGGAGAGACCCAGTACTTC. The encoded protein is CAISESSGMGETQYF.

This clonotype was counted a few times. The chain recombines TRBV9 with TRBJ2-7; possible D gene TRBD1, 6 bases. The CDR3 is 15 residues long. Trimming removed 4 bases from V and 6 bases from J, with 20 bases in between. Germline values: CDR1 SGDLS, CDR2 YYNGEE. CDR3 DNA sequence: TGTGCCAGCAGCCCAGATAACCTGGGGGCTGGCGAGCAGTACTTC. It is translated as CASSPDNLGAGEQYF. The full variable domain, completed using reference TRBV9 and TRBJ2-7, is DSGVTQTPKHLITATGQRVTLRCSPRSGDLSVYWYQQSLDQGLQFLIQYYNGEERAKGNILERFSAQQFPDLHSELNLSSLELGDSALYFCASSPDNLGAGEQYFGPGTRLTVT.

This clonotype was picked up a small number of times. This chain joins TRBV20-1 and TRBJ2-4, with D maybe TRBD1 (6 bases). The CDR3 covers 15 residues. Trimming removed 6 bases from V and 6 bases from J, with 21 bases in between. CDR1 and CDR2 from the germline V gene are DFQATT and SNEGSKA (reference sequence). CDR3 DNA: TGCAGTGCCTTAGGGGGAGCGGAGGCGGGAAACATTCAGTACTTC. It is translated as CSALGGAEAGNIQYF.

The chain employs TRBV10-3 and TRBJ2-5; no clear D. The CDR3 spans 13 residues. Looked up from germline, CDR1 is ENHRY and CDR2 is SYGVKD. The germline V and J ends were trimmed by 0 bases and 4 bases, with 6 bases remaining between them. The CDR3 sequence is CAISESTGETQYF. Here the CDR3 DNA reads TGTGCCATCAGTGAGTCGACGGGAGAGACCCAGTACTTC.

The chain joins TRBV24-1 to TRBJ2-1, with D possibly TRBD2 on 6 matching bases. V gave up 1 base and J gave up 2 bases, with 8 bases separating them. The CDR3 has 15 amino acids. Germline V CDR1 and CDR2: KGHDR, SFDVKD. The CDR3 DNA follows: TGTGCCACCAGTGATTTAGGCGGGACCTACAATGAGCAGTTCTTC. Its protein product is CATSDLGGTYNEQFF.

Many counts were recorded for this clonotype. This chain connects TRBV20-1 to TRBJ2-1; D ambiguous. The CDR3 loop spans 14 amino acids. V was shortened by 4 bases and J by 0 bases, with 10 bases between the two germline ends. The V gene's germline CDR1 is DFQATT and CDR2 SNEGSKA (reference sequence). CDR3 in amino acids: CSAISPSSYNEQFF. CDR3 DNA sequence: TGCAGTGCTATATCTCCGAGCTCCTACAATGAGCAGTTCTTC.

In this sample, this clonotype turned up a few times. The chain is built from TRBV5-1 and TRBJ1-1; D not certain. The CDR3 covers 13 residues. Germline V CDR1 and CDR2: SGHRS, YFSETQ. Trimming pared 5 bases from V and 6 bases from J, leaving 14 bases between. The CDR3 DNA reads TGCGCCAGCAGTATGCAGATCCCATCTGAAGCTTTCTTT. It yields the protein CASSMQIPSEAFF.

This clonotype appeared a few times. The chain combines TRBV20-1 with TRBJ1-2, with a tentative D call TRBD1 (6 bases). CDR1 and CDR2 (germline): DFQATT, SNEGSKA (reference sequence). Trimming pared 2 bases from V and 5 bases from J, leaving 18 bases between. The CDR3 runs to 15 residues. CDR3 bases: TGCAGTGCTAGAACCGGGACACGTCTACTTTATGGCTACACCTTC. It codes for CSARTGTRLLYGYTF.

The V gene is TRBV12-2, the J gene TRBJ2-3; TRBD2, the D gene given by the table, was not confirmed from the DNA. TRBV12-2 is flagged as a pseudogene. This CDR3 is 18 amino acids long. DNA of the CDR3: TGTGCAAGTCGCTTACCCGGAGAACTAGCGAGTAGCACAGATACGCAGTATTTT. It specifies CASRLPGELASSTDTQYF.

In its sample, this clonotype was seen many times. The chain joins TRBV29-1 to TRBJ2-7; weak D call: TRBD2 (6 bases). Germline CDR1 is SQVTM and CDR2 is ANQGSEA. The length of the CDR3 is 13 residues. Trimming stripped 2 bases from V and 2 bases from J, with 10 bases between. The CDR3 DNA sequence: TGCAGCGTTGAATTAGCGGAGACCTACGAGCAGTACTTC. Translating gives CSVELAETYEQYF.

This clonotype was counted many times. The gene calls are TRBV6-5 and TRBJ2-7; D is ambiguous. The CDR3 is 12 residues long. V lost 5 bases and J 2 bases, leaving 7 bases between the germline ends. Germline V CDR1 and CDR2: MNHEY, SVGAGI. The CDR3 loop reads CASSPTPYEQYF. The CDR3, as DNA: TGTGCCAGCAGTCCCACCCCCTACGAGCAGTACTTC.

This clonotype came up a few times. J is TRBJ2-7 and V is TRBV7-2, with D perhaps TRBD2 (6 bases). Germline CDR1 SGHTA, CDR2 FQGNSA. This CDR3 spans 15 amino acids. Trimming removed 6 bases at V and 1 base at J, with 16 bases between. CDR3 sequence reads: CASRSQEGWSYEQYF. The CDR3 DNA follows: TGTGCCAGCAGGAGCCAGGAGGGGTGGTCCTACGAGCAGTACTTC.

This clonotype showed up just a few times. V gene TRBV6-5 combines with J gene TRBJ1-1, with D unclear. Between the trimmed V and J ends, which lost 0 bases and 0 bases, there was a span of 11 bases. Germline CDR1 MNHEY, CDR2 SVGAGI. CDR3 length: 16 residues. CDR3 sequence: CASSYSRAGMNTEAFF. The CDR3 DNA reads TGTGCCAGCAGTTACTCGAGAGCCGGGATGAACACTGAAGCTTTCTTT.

This clonotype was counted a few times. The chain uses TRBV9 and TRBJ2-3; no clear D gene. This CDR3 comprises 12 residues. With 6 bases removed from V and 6 bases from J, the gap between germline ends came to 11 bases. Germline CDR1 and CDR2: SGDLS and YYNGEE. The CDR3 nucleotides are TGTGCCAGCACCAAAGACCAGGATACGCAGTATTTT. Its protein is CASTKDQDTQYF.